This entry lists 12 T cell receptor beta chains sequenced from one sample in a study of blood T cells in healthy people across ages. A J-beta primer mix and a sample-barcoded 5' primer were used in a second PCR of roughly 6 to 12 cycles. TCRdb used MiXCR to reprocess the 5' RACE reads, holding one entry per CDR3 protein. Among roughly 2 million distinct CDR3 sequences, about 50% were seen once, and the ten largest hold roughly 2.1%. The sample consisted of blood. The source is a woman between 40 and 50 years old in good health.

This clonotype was found once. This chain joins TRBV6-1 and TRBJ1-5; a possible D gene is TRBD1 (6 bases). This CDR3 contains 16 residues. The V and J ends lost 6 bases and 3 bases respectively, with 18 bases between them. Per the germline V gene, CDR1 is MNHNS and CDR2 is SASEGT. CDR3 sequence (DNA): TGTGCCAGCAGGGAGGGGACACTTTCCTTCAATCAGCCCCAGCATTTT. It is translated as CASREGTLSFNQPQHF.

The chain combines TRBV20-1 with TRBJ1-2; weak D call: TRBD1 (6 bases). The CDR3 consists of 13 residues. Germline CDR1 and CDR2: DFQATT and SNEGSKA (reference sequence). V gave up 2 bases and J gave up 6 bases, with 13 bases separating them. The CDR3 is CSARQGWGDGYTF. Here the CDR3 DNA reads TGCAGTGCTAGACAGGGGTGGGGGGATGGCTACACCTTC.

V is TRBV12-3 or TRBV12-4 and J is TRBJ2-5; perhaps TRBD1 as D (5 bases). V dropped 7 bases and J dropped 0 bases, with 18 bases sitting between them. This CDR3 is 16 amino acids long. The CDR3 DNA follows: TGTGCCAGCAACCTTTTTGGGGCAAGGAACCAAGAGACCCAGTACTTC. Amino acid sequence: CASNLFGARNQETQYF.

The chain couples TRBV12-3 or TRBV12-4 to TRBJ1-1; 12 bases fit TRBD1. The CDR3 extends over 14 amino acids. V was pared by 6 bases and J by 4 bases, with 3 bases of the junction left unmatched. The CDR3 DNA reads as TGTGCCAGCAGGGGGACAGGGGGCCGCACTGAAGCTTTCTTT. It codes for CASRGTGGRTEAFF.

The chain employs TRBV5-1 and TRBJ2-7; 9 nucleotides agree with TRBD1. Germline V lookup: CDR1 SGHRS, CDR2 YFSETQ. V lost 5 bases, J lost 7 bases, and 7 bases stayed unmatched. This CDR3 contains 13 residues. CDR3 sequence: CASRITGTGEQYF. The CDR3 DNA reads as TGCGCCAGCAGGATAACCGGGACAGGGGAGCAGTACTTC.

This clonotype has at least ten counts. The V and J genes are TRBV7-2 and TRBJ2-3, with D unclear. Germline V gene data show CDR1 as SGHTA and CDR2 as FQGNSA. Trimming took 3 bases from V and 3 from J, leaving 4 bases between them. The CDR3 is made up of 12 amino acids. CDR3 residues: CASSFVTDTQYF. CDR3 in DNA: TGTGCCAGCAGCTTTGTTACAGATACGCAGTATTTT.

The CDR3 region is CSVLLAGTANTEAFF. The DNA for the CDR3 is TGCAGCGTGTTACTCGCCGGGACAGCTAACACTGAAGCTTTCTTT. The rearrangement joins TRBV29-1 to TRBJ1-1; 7 bases agree with TRBD1. The CDR3 is 15 residues long. V shed 6 bases, J shed 2 bases, and the junction held 12 bases outside the gene matches. The germline V gene encodes CDR1 SQVTM and CDR2 ANQGSEA.

Note on this clonotype: A junction boundary mismatches the germline segment, possibly from a read error. V is TRBV6-2 or TRBV6-3 and J is TRBJ2-4; weak D call: TRBD1 (5 bases). Germline V gives CDR1 MNHEY, CDR2 SVGEGT. The CDR3 loop spans 13 amino acids. CDR3 sequence: CSSSLRVPNGQYF. CDR3 nucleotides: TGTTCCAGCAGCCTCAGGGTGCCCAATGGGCAGTACTTC.

A remark on this clonotype: The junction shows a germline mismatch at one end, possibly a read error. V is TRBV4-3 and J is TRBJ2-7; TRBD2 is a possible D gene (7 bases). The CDR3 runs to 18 residues. The germline V gene encodes CDR1 LGHNA and CDR2 YSLEER. The CDR3 DNA reads as TGCGCCAGTAGCCAAGATTCACCCTCGGCGGGGGCCCCCCACGAGCAGTACTTC. Translated: CASSQDSPSAGAPHEQYF.

The chain couples TRBV11-1 to TRBJ2-4; 10 positions match TRBD2. Per germline, CDR1 SGHAT and CDR2 FQDESV (reference sequence). The CDR3 covers 19 residues. Trimming cost V 0 bases and J 0 bases; bases outside gene matches: 8. The CDR3 nucleotides read TGTGCCAGCAGCTTAGCGGCCCAGCGGGGGGGCCTAGCCAAAAACATTCAGTACTTC. This sequence encodes CASSLAAQRGGLAKNIQYF.

This clonotype has a handful of counts. The genes are TRBV20-1 and TRBJ2-5; TRBD1 aligns across 10 bases. Germline CDR1 reads DFQATT; CDR2 reads SNEGSKA (reference sequence). The J segment lost 9 bases and the V segment lost 6 bases, leaving 16 bases of the junction unmatched. This CDR3 has 15 amino acids. CDR3 coding DNA: TGCAGTGCCCCTTTTACGGGACAGGGGAATCGGGCCCAGTACTTC. Translated, it gives CSAPFTGQGNRAQYF.

The chain is built from TRBV20-1 and TRBJ2-3; the match to TRBD2 covers 8 bases. V was pared by 0 bases and J by 1 base, with 9 bases of the junction left unmatched. This CDR3 is 17 amino acids long. Germline assignment: CDR1 DFQATT and CDR2 SNEGSKA (reference sequence). This CDR3 reads CSARDAGGETGTDTQYF. Here the CDR3 DNA reads TGCAGTGCTAGAGATGCCGGGGGGGAAACCGGCACAGATACGCAGTATTTT.